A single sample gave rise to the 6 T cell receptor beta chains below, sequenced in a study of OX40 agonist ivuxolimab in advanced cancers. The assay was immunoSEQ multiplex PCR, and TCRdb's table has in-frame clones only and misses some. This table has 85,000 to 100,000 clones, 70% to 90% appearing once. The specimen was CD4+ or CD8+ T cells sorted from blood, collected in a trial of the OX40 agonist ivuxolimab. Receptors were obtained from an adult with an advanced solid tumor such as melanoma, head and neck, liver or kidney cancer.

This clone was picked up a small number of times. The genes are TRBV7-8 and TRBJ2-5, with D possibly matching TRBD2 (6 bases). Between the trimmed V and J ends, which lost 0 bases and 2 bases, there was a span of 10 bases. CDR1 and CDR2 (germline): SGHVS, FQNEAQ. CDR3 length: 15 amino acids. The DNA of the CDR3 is TGTGCCAGCAGCTTAGCCGGGACTCCTCAAGAGACCCAGTACTTC. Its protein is CASSLAGTPQETQYF.

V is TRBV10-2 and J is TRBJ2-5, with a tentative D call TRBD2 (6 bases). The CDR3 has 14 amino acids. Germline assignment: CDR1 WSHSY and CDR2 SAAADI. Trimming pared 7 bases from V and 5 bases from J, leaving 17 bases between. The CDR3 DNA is TGCGCCAGCAATATGGGACTTTCGGGGGAGACCCAGTACTTC. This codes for CASNMGLSGETQYF.

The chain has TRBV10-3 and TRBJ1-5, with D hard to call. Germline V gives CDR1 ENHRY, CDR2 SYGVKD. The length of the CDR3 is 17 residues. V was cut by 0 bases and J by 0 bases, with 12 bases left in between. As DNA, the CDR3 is TGTGCCATCAGTGAGTCCAAAAGCTCTTATAGCAATCAGCCCCAGCATTTT. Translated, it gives CAISESKSSYSNQPQHF.

The CDR3 region has the DNA TGTGCCAGTAGTCCCGGGGACAGGGCTCCCTACGAGCAGTACTTC. Its protein product is CASSPGDRAPYEQYF. V gene TRBV19 combines with J gene TRBJ2-7; 9 bases match TRBD1. Germline V gene sequence: CDR1 LNHDA, CDR2 SQIVND (reference sequence). The CDR3 runs 15 residues. The V and J ends lost 5 bases and 2 bases, in that order; junction bases with no gene match: 7.

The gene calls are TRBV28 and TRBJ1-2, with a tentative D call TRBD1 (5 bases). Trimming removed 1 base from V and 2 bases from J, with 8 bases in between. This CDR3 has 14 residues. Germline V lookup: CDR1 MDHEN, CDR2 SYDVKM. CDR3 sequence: CASSLYQGNYGYTF. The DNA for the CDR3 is TGTGCCAGCAGTTTATACCAGGGAAACTATGGCTACACCTTC.

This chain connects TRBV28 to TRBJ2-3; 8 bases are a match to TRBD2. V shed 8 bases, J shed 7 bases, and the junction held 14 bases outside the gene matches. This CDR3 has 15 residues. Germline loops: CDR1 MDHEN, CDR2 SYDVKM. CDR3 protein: CASVLAGIRGHTQYF. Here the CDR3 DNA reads TGTGCCAGCGTTTTAGCGGGAATTCGAGGACATACGCAGTATTTT.